This T cell receptor (beta chain) came from a study of blood T cell repertoires in COVID-19. Study in general: The analysed material was cDNA or gDNA that came from T cells, B-cell-depleted T cells, or PBMCs.

In the original analysis: Estimation of nucleated cell counts was performed using reference gene primer amplification. Sequencing was performed with immunoSEQ multiplex PCR; in TCRdb, only in-frame clones are kept and a portion is missing. V and J calls and clone size follow that table, whereas D and trimming were derived from the DNA. The sample comprises a few hundred thousand clones, around 83% of which are singletons, and over 4.5% rests with the top ten. Those enrolled, adults aged roughly 18 to 90 years, came from around 25 US areas. Recovered Cohort 3 donors showed two negative PCRs, clearance, or symptom resolution. The table lists this clone with a count of one. V gave up 4 bases and J gave up 7 bases; unmatched junction bases: 13. The length of the CDR3 is 15 residues. The germline CDR1 and CDR2 sequences are SGHNT and YYREEE (reference sequence).

Material for sequencing was PBMCs or T cells enriched from blood (not recorded which). The source of this sequence is a woman between 45 and 65 years old who had recovered from COVID-19. The chain joins TRBV5-4 to TRBJ2-7; 8 bases agree with TRBD1. This chain's CDR3 is CASSPPSGGAREQYF. For the CDR3, the DNA is TGTGCCAGCAGCCCCCCGTCAGGGGGCGCGAGGGAGCAGTACTTC.